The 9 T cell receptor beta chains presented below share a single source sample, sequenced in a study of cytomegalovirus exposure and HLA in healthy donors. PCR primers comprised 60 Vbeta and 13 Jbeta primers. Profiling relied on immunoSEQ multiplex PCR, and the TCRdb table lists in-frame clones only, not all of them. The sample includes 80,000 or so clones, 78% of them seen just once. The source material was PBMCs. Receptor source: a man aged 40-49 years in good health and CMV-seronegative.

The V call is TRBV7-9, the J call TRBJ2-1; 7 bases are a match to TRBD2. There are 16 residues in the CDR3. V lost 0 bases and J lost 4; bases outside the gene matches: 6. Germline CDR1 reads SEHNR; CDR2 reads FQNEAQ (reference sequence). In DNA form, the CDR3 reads TGTGCCAGCAGCTTAGCTTTGGGAGGGCTGTACAATGAGCAGTTCTTC. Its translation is CASSLALGGLYNEQFF. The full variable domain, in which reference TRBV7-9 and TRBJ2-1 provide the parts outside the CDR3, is DTGVSQNPRHKITKRGQNVTFRCDPISEHNRLYWYRQTLGQGPEFLTYFQNEAQLEKSRLLSDRFSAERPKGSFSTLEIQRTEQGDSAMYLCASSLALGGLYNEQFFGPGTRLTVL.

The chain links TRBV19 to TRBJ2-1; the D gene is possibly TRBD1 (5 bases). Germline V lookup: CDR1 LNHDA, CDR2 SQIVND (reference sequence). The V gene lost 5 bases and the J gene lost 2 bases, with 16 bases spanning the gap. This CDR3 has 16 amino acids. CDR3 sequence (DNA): TGTGCCAGTAGTCCCCGACAGCCTCCTGCCTACAATGAGCAGTTCTTC. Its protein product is CASSPRQPPAYNEQFF.

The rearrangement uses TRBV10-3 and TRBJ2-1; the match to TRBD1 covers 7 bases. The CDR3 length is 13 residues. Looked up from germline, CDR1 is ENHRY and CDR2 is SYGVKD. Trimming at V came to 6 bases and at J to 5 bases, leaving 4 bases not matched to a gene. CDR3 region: CAIRGDSNNEQFF. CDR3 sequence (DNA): TGTGCCATCAGGGGGGACAGCAACAATGAGCAGTTCTTC.

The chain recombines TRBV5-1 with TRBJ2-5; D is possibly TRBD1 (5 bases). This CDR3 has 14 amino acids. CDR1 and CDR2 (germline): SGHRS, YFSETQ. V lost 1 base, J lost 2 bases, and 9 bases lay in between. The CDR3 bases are TGCGCCAGCAGCTTGAACAGGCCGCAAGAGACCCAGTACTTC. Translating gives CASSLNRPQETQYF.

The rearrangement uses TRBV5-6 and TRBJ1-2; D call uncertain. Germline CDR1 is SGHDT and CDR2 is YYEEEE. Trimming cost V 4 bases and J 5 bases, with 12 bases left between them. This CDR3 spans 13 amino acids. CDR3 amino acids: CASSPISEYGYTF. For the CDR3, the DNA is TGTGCCAGCAGCCCCATAAGCGAATATGGCTACACCTTC.

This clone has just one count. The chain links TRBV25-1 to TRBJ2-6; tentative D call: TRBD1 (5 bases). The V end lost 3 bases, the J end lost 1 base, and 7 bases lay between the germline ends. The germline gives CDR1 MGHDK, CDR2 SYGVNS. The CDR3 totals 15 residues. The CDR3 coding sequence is TGTGCCAGCAGTGATCCAGGGTCTGGGGCCAACGTCCTGACTTTC. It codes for CASSDPGSGANVLTF.

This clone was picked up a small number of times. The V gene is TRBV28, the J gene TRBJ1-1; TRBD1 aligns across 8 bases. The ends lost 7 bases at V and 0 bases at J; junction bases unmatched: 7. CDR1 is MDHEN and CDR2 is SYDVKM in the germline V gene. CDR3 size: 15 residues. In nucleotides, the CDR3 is TGTGCCAGCAAGCGGGACAGGATTTTGAACACTGAAGCTTTCTTT. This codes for CASKRDRILNTEAFF.

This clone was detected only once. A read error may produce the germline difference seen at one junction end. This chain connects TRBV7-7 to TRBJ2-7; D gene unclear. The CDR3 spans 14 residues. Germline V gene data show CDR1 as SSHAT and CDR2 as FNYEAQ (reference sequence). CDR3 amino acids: CASSVNPGAYEQYF. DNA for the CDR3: TGTGCTAGCAGCGTGAACCCCGGAGCCTACGAGCAGTACTTC.

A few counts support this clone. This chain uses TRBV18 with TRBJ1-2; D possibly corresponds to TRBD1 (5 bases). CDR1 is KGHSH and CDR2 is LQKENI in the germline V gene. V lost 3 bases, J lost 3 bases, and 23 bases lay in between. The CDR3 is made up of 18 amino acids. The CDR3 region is CASSPILGTGVGDYGYTF. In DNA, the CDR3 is TGTGCCAGCTCACCGATCCTCGGTACAGGAGTGGGCGACTATGGCTACACCTTC.